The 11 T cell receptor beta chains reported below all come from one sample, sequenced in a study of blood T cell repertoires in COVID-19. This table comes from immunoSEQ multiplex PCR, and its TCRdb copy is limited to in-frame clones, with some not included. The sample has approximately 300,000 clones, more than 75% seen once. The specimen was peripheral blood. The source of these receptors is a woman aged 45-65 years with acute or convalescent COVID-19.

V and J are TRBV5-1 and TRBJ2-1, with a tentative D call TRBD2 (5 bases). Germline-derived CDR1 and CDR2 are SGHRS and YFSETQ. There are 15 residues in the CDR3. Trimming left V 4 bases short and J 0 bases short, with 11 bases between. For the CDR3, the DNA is TGCGCCAGCAGCCCCGGGATGAGCTCCTACAATGAGCAGTTCTTC. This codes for CASSPGMSSYNEQFF. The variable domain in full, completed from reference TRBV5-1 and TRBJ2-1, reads KAGVTQTPRYLIKTRGQQVTLSCSPISGHRSVSWYQQTPGQGLQFLFEYFSETQRNKGNFPGRFSGRQFSNSRSEMNVSTLELGDSALYLCASSPGMSSYNEQFFGPGTRLTVL.

DNA of the CDR3: TGTGCCAGCAGCCTACTGGCGGGGGTCGAGCAGTACTTC. This sequence encodes CASSLLAGVEQYF. The J gene is TRBJ2-7, the V gene TRBV12-3 or TRBV12-4, with 7 bases fitting TRBD2. Trimming removed 6 bases from V and 6 bases from J; junction bases left unmatched: 8. There are 13 residues in the CDR3.

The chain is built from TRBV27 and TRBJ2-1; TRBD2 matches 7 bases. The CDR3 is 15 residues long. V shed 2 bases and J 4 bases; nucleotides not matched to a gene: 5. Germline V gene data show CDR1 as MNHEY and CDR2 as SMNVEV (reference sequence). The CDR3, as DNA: TGTGCCAGCAGTTTAGCGGGAGTTGGTTACAATGAGCAGTTCTTC. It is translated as CASSLAGVGYNEQFF.

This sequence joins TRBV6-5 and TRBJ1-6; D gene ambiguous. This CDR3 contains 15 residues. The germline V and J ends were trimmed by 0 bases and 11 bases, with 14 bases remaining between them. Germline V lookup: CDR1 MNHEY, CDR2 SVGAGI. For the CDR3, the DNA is TGTGCCAGCAGTTACTCTGTGGGCAGTCAACCACCCCTCCACTTT. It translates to CASSYSVGSQPPLHF.

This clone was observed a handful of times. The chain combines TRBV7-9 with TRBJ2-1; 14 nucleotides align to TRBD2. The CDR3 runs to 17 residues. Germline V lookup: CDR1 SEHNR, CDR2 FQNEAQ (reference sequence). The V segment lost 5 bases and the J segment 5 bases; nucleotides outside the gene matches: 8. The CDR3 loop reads CASSEPTSGRADNEQFF. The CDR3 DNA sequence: TGTGCCAGCAGCGAACCGACTAGCGGGAGGGCCGACAATGAGCAGTTCTTC.

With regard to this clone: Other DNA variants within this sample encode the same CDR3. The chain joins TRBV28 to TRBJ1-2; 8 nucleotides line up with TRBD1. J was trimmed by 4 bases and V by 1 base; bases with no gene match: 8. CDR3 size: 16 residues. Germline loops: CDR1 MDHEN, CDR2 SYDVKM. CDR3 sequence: CASSLFRDRPFYGYTF. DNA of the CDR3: TGTGCCAGCAGTTTATTCAGGGACAGGCCCTTCTATGGCTACACCTTC.

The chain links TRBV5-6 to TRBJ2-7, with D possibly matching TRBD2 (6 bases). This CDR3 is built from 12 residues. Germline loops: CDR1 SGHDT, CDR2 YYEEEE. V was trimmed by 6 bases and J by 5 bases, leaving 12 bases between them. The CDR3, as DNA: TGTGCCAGCAACAGACTAGGCCACGAGCAGTACTTC. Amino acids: CASNRLGHEQYF.

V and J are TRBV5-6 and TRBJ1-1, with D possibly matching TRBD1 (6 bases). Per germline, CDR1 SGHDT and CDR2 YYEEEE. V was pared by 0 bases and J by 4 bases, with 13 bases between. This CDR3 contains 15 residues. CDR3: CASSLDSRGSTEAFF. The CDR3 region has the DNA TGTGCCAGCAGCTTGGATAGCAGGGGTAGCACTGAAGCTTTCTTT.

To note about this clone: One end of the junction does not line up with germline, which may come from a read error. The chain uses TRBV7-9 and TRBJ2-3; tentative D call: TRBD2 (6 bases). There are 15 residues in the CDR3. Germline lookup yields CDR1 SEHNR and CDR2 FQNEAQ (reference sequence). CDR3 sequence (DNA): TGTGCCAGCAGCCTAAGACTAGGAAGCACGGATACGCAGTATTTT. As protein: CASSLRLGSTDTQYF.

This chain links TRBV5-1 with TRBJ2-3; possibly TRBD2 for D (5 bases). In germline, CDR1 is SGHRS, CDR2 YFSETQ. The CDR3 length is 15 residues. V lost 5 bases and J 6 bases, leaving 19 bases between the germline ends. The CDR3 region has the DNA TGCGCCAGCAGGATCAACCCAGCGAGGGCGGATACGCAGTATTTT. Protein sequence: CASRINPARADTQYF.

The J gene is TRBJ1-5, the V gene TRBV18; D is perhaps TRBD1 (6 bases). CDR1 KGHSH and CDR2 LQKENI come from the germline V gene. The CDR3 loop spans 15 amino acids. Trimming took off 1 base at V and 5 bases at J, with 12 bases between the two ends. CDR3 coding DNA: TGTGCCAGCTCACCACGTATGGCAGGGGATCAGCCCCAGCATTTT. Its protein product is CASSPRMAGDQPQHF.